The source of this TCR beta chain is a study of cytomegalovirus exposure and HLA in healthy donors. The study, taken as a whole, reports: Investigators reported approximately 170 TCR beta chains as tied to cytomegalovirus.

The data were produced by immunoSEQ multiplex PCR, yet TCRdb's version contains in-frame clones alone and is incomplete. The sample records 150,000 to 200,000 clones, more than 75% being singletons. Regarding this clone: Its antigen is unknown.

This CDR3 spans 12 amino acids. Germline V CDR1 and CDR2: MDHEN, SYDVKM. Trimming took off 10 bases at V and 2 bases at J, with 9 bases between the two ends. The chain recombines TRBV28 with TRBJ1-5; no clear D gene. Input material: PBMCs. The receptor was derived from a man aged 18-30 years in good health and CMV-seropositive. The DNA for the CDR3 is TGTGCCACCTTCGGAGGCAATCAGCCCCAGCATTTT. This gives the protein CATFGGNQPQHF.